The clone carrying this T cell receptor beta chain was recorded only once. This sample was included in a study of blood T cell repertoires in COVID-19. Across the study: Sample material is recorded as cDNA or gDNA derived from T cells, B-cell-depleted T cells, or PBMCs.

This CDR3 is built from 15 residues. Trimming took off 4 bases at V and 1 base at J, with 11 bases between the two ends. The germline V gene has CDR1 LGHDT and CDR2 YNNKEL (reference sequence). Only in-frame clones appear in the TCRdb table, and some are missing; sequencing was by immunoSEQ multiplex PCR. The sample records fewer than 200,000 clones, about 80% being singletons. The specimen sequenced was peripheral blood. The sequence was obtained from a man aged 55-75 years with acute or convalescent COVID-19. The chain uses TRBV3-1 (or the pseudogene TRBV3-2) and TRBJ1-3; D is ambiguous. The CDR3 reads CASSLVSESGNTIYF. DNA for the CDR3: TGTGCCAGCAGCCTAGTCAGCGAGTCTGGAAACACCATATATTTT.